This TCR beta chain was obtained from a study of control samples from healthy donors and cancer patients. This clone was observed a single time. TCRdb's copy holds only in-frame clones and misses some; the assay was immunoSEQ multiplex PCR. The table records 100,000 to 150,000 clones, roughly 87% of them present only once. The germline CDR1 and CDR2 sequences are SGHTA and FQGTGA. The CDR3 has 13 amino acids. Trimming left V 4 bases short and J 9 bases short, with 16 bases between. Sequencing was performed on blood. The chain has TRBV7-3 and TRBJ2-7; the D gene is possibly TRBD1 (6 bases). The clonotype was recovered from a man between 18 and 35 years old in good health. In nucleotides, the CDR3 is TGTGCCAGCAGCTCGCAGCACCAGGGGTTGCAGTACTTC. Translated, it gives CASSSQHQGLQYF.